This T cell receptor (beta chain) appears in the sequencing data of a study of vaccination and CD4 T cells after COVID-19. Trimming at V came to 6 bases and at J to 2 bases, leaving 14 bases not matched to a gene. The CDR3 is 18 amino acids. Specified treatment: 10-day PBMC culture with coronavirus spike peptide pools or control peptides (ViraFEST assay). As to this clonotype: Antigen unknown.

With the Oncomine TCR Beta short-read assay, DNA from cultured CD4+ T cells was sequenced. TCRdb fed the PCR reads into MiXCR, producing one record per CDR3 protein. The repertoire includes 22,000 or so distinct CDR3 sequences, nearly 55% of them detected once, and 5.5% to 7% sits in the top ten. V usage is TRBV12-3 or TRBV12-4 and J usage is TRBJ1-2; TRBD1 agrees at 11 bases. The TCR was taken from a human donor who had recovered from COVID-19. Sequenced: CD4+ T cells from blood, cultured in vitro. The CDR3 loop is CASSFSPGQGGPNYGYTF. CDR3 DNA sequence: TGTGCCAGCAGCTTTTCCCCGGGACAGGGGGGGCCCAACTATGGCTACACCTTC.